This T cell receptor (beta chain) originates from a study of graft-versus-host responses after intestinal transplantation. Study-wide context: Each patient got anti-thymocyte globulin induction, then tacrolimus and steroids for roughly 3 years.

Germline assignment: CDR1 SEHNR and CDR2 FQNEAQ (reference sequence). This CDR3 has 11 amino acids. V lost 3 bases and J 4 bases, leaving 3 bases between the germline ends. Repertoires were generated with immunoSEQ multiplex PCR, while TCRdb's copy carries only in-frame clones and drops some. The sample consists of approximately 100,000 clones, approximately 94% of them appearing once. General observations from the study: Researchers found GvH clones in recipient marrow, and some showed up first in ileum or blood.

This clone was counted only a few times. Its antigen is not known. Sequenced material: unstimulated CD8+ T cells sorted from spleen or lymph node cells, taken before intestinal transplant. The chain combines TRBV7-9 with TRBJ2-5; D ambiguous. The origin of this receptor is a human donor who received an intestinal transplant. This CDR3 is CASSFLETQYF. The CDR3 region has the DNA TGTGCCAGCAGCTTCCTAGAGACCCAGTACTTC. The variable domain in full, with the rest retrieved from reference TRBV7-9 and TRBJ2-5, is DTGVSQNPRHKITKRGQNVTFRCDPISEHNRLYWYRQTLGQGPEFLTYFQNEAQLEKSRLLSDRFSAERPKGSFSTLEIQRTEQGDSAMYLCASSFLETQYFGPGTRLLVL.